A selection of T cell receptor beta chains follows, all from one sample in a study of naive and memory T cell subsets. Each CDR3 protein gets one entry after TCRdb re-called the UMI-ligation and nested PCR reads with MiXCR. Of roughly 31,000 distinct CDR3 sequences listed, about 10% are singletons. The sequencing input was effector memory CD4+ T cells from blood. The receptors stem from a human donor in good health. CDR3s include the opening cysteine and the closing phenylalanine or tryptophan. Fields, in order: V gene, clone size, D gene, J gene, CDR3 protein, CDR3 DNA. D genes are given only for firm matches. A row's size may be missing; if present it is once, few, many or a size class.

v_call: TRBV6-5; clone_size: medium-sized; d_call: -; j_call: TRBJ2-4; cdr3_aa: CASSYTWGPKNIQYF; cdr3_nt: TGTGCCAGCAGTTACACTTGGGGACCCAAAAACATTCAGTACTTC
v_call: TRBV20-1; clone_size: many; d_call: -; j_call: TRBJ2-5; cdr3_aa: CSASGGRETQYF; cdr3_nt: TGCAGTGCTAGTGGGGGCCGGGAGACCCAGTACTTC
v_call: TRBV12-3/TRBV12-4; clone_size: many; d_call: TRBD2; j_call: TRBJ2-1; cdr3_aa: CASSLVAGGYNEQFF; cdr3_nt: TGTGCCAGCAGTTTAGTGGCGGGGGGCTACAATGAGCAGTTCTTC
v_call: TRBV28; clone_size: -; d_call: -; j_call: TRBJ1-1; cdr3_aa: CASSFSVREAFF; cdr3_nt: TGTGCCAGCAGCTTCTCTGTCCGCGAAGCTTTCTTT
v_call: TRBV20-1; clone_size: -; d_call: -; j_call: TRBJ2-5; cdr3_aa: CSAAPGHLRETQYF; cdr3_nt: TGCAGTGCTGCCCCGGGACACTTACGAGAGACCCAGTACTTC
v_call: TRBV28; clone_size: many; d_call: TRBD1; j_call: TRBJ2-1; cdr3_aa: CASSTSRDRTNEQFF; cdr3_nt: TGTGCCAGCAGTACAAGCCGGGACAGAACAAATGAGCAGTTCTTC
v_call: TRBV27; clone_size: -; d_call: TRBD2; j_call: TRBJ2-7; cdr3_aa: CASSSIAGGLFEQYF; cdr3_nt: TGTGCCAGCAGTTCCATAGCGGGAGGGCTATTCGAGCAGTACTTC
v_call: TRBV20-1; clone_size: many; d_call: TRBD2; j_call: TRBJ2-7; cdr3_aa: CSASRAGRKGLAGAVEQYF; cdr3_nt: TGCAGTGCCAGCCGGGCCGGGAGAAAGGGACTAGCGGGAGCTGTCGAGCAGTACTTC
v_call: TRBV6-2/TRBV6-3; clone_size: many; d_call: -; j_call: TRBJ1-4; cdr3_aa: CASGGYLEKLFF; cdr3_nt: TGTGCCAGCGGGGGATATCTTGAAAAACTGTTTTTT
v_call: TRBV28; clone_size: many; d_call: -; j_call: TRBJ1-2; cdr3_aa: CASSFAGRAGYTF; cdr3_nt: TGTGCCAGCAGTTTTGCAGGGCGCGCCGGCTACACCTTC
v_call: TRBV27; clone_size: many; d_call: TRBD1; j_call: TRBJ2-1; cdr3_aa: CASRSGQVNNEQFF; cdr3_nt: TGTGCCAGCAGAAGCGGACAGGTAAACAATGAGCAGTTCTTC
v_call: TRBV14; clone_size: -; d_call: -; j_call: TRBJ2-3; cdr3_aa: CASSQYRGTDTQYF; cdr3_nt: TGTGCCAGCAGCCAATATCGGGGCACAGATACGCAGTATTTT
v_call: TRBV2; clone_size: many; d_call: -; j_call: TRBJ1-4; cdr3_aa: CASSVGAANEKLFF; cdr3_nt: TGTGCCAGCAGTGTCGGGGCGGCTAATGAAAAACTGTTTTTT
v_call: TRBV12-3/TRBV12-4; clone_size: many; d_call: -; j_call: TRBJ1-2; cdr3_aa: CAIRLEIGYTF; cdr3_nt: TGTGCCATTCGGTTGGAAATTGGCTACACCTTC
v_call: TRBV20-1; clone_size: many; d_call: TRBD1; j_call: TRBJ2-7; cdr3_aa: CSARDPAGGDEQYF; cdr3_nt: TGCAGTGCTAGAGATCCCGCAGGGGGCGACGAGCAGTACTTC
v_call: TRBV27; clone_size: many; d_call: -; j_call: TRBJ2-7; cdr3_aa: CASSTPGGRGYEQYF; cdr3_nt: TGTGCCAGCAGTACCCCCGGAGGGCGCGGTTACGAGCAGTACTTC
v_call: TRBV18; clone_size: few; d_call: TRBD1; j_call: TRBJ2-5; cdr3_aa: CASSPPGQGATQYF; cdr3_nt: TGTGCCAGCTCACCCCCGGGACAGGGAGCGACCCAGTACTTC
v_call: TRBV20-1; clone_size: many; d_call: -; j_call: TRBJ2-7; cdr3_aa: CSVSGRASYEQYF; cdr3_nt: TGCAGTGTTAGTGGGCGGGCCTCCTACGAGCAGTACTTC
v_call: TRBV4-1; clone_size: few; d_call: TRBD1; j_call: TRBJ2-5; cdr3_aa: CASSQAPNGQGRQETQYF; cdr3_nt: TGCGCCAGCAGCCAAGCCCCGAACGGACAGGGTCGACAAGAGACCCAGTACTTC
v_call: TRBV7-8; clone_size: many; d_call: -; j_call: TRBJ2-2; cdr3_aa: CASSLVGGPNTGELFF; cdr3_nt: TGTGCCAGCAGCTTAGTAGGCGGGCCGAACACCGGGGAGCTGTTTTTT
v_call: TRBV20-1; clone_size: -; d_call: TRBD1; j_call: TRBJ1-2; cdr3_aa: CSPMRPAGTGDGYTF; cdr3_nt: TGCAGTCCTATGAGACCAGCCGGGACAGGGGATGGCTACACCTTC
v_call: TRBV6-2/TRBV6-3; clone_size: few; d_call: -; j_call: TRBJ2-1; cdr3_aa: CASSSQGGGDEQFF; cdr3_nt: TGTGCCAGCAGTTCGCAGGGAGGGGGGGATGAGCAGTTCTTC
v_call: TRBV30; clone_size: few; d_call: TRBD1; j_call: TRBJ1-4; cdr3_aa: CAWSGGTGQKLFF; cdr3_nt: TGTGCCTGGAGTGGGGGGACAGGACAAAAACTGTTTTTT
v_call: TRBV27; clone_size: -; d_call: -; j_call: TRBJ1-2; cdr3_aa: CASSSAASNYGYTF; cdr3_nt: TGTGCCAGCAGTTCCGCCGCATCTAACTATGGCTACACCTTC
v_call: TRBV3-1; clone_size: -; d_call: -; j_call: TRBJ2-2; cdr3_aa: CASSQEARSNTGELFF; cdr3_nt: TGTGCCAGCAGCCAAGAGGCCAGATCGAACACCGGGGAGCTGTTTTTT
v_call: TRBV11-2; clone_size: -; d_call: TRBD2; j_call: TRBJ2-3; cdr3_aa: CASSYRLAGGSDTQYF; cdr3_nt: TGTGCCAGCAGCTATAGACTAGCGGGGGGATCAGATACGCAGTATTTT
v_call: TRBV29-1; clone_size: -; d_call: -; j_call: TRBJ1-3; cdr3_aa: CSVEVRGDHNTIYF; cdr3_nt: TGCAGCGTTGAAGTCAGGGGCGACCATAACACCATATATTTT
v_call: TRBV29-1; clone_size: few; d_call: -; j_call: TRBJ1-4; cdr3_aa: CSVPTDATNEKLFF; cdr3_nt: TGCAGCGTGCCGACAGATGCAACTAATGAAAAACTGTTTTTT
v_call: TRBV5-6; clone_size: medium-sized; d_call: -; j_call: TRBJ1-5; cdr3_aa: CASSSHRQAAGRNQPQHF; cdr3_nt: TGTGCCAGCAGCTCACACAGACAGGCCGCGGGGCGCAATCAGCCCCAGCATTTT
v_call: TRBV5-6; clone_size: few; d_call: -; j_call: TRBJ1-3; cdr3_aa: CASSFRGNTIYF; cdr3_nt: TGTGCCAGCAGCTTCAGGGGAAACACCATATATTTT
v_call: TRBV18; clone_size: few; d_call: -; j_call: TRBJ1-2; cdr3_aa: CASSPESASSGGGYTF; cdr3_nt: TGTGCCAGCTCACCGGAGTCCGCCAGCTCGGGAGGAGGCTACACCTTC
v_call: TRBV29-1; clone_size: many; d_call: TRBD2; j_call: TRBJ2-5; cdr3_aa: CSAEGLAARGPETQYF; cdr3_nt: TGCAGCGCCGAGGGACTAGCGGCAAGGGGGCCAGAGACCCAGTACTTC
v_call: TRBV27; clone_size: -; d_call: -; j_call: TRBJ2-7; cdr3_aa: CASSFAPGAGNTYEQYF; cdr3_nt: TGTGCCAGCAGTTTCGCTCCGGGGGCAGGGAACACCTACGAGCAGTACTTC
v_call: TRBV18; clone_size: few; d_call: -; j_call: TRBJ1-1; cdr3_aa: CASSPRVVFGDTEAFF; cdr3_nt: TGTGCCAGCTCACCACGCGTCGTCTTCGGGGACACTGAAGCTTTCTTT
v_call: TRBV4-1; clone_size: -; d_call: -; j_call: TRBJ2-5; cdr3_aa: CASSQDYGTSRQETQYF; cdr3_nt: TGCGCCAGCAGCCAAGATTACGGCACGTCTCGACAAGAGACCCAGTACTTC
v_call: TRBV5-6; clone_size: -; d_call: -; j_call: TRBJ1-6; cdr3_aa: CASSFRGSYNSPLHF; cdr3_nt: TGTGCCAGCAGCTTCAGGGGCTCCTATAATTCACCCCTCCACTTT
v_call: TRBV29-1; clone_size: many; d_call: -; j_call: TRBJ1-1; cdr3_aa: CSGLMGGYTEAFF; cdr3_nt: TGCAGCGGATTGATGGGGGGCTACACTGAAGCTTTCTTT
v_call: TRBV6-6; clone_size: many; d_call: TRBD2; j_call: TRBJ2-3; cdr3_aa: CASRRTSGSDTQYF; cdr3_nt: TGTGCCAGCAGGCGGACTAGCGGCTCAGATACGCAGTATTTT
v_call: TRBV25-1; clone_size: many; d_call: TRBD1; j_call: TRBJ1-2; cdr3_aa: CASRKGGDSLFQGYTF; cdr3_nt: TGTGCCAGCAGAAAAGGAGGGGACAGCTTATTTCAGGGCTACACCTTC
v_call: TRBV7-2; clone_size: many; d_call: TRBD2; j_call: TRBJ2-3; cdr3_aa: CASSLGKAGGRGRNTQYF; cdr3_nt: TGTGCCAGCAGCTTAGGAAAAGCGGGAGGGCGAGGGCGGAATACGCAGTATTTT
v_call: TRBV6-2/TRBV6-3; clone_size: many; d_call: -; j_call: TRBJ2-3; cdr3_aa: CASKGLASDTQYF; cdr3_nt: TGTGCCAGCAAGGGACTTGCTTCGGATACGCAGTATTTT
v_call: TRBV6-1; clone_size: -; d_call: TRBD1; j_call: TRBJ2-3; cdr3_aa: CASSERAGGRTDTQYF; cdr3_nt: TGTGCCAGCAGTGAAAGAGCAGGGGGAAGAACAGATACGCAGTATTTT
v_call: TRBV12-3/TRBV12-4; clone_size: few; d_call: -; j_call: TRBJ2-7; cdr3_aa: CASSLELGRRNEQYF; cdr3_nt: TGTGCCAGCAGTTTAGAGCTGGGCCGGCGGAACGAGCAGTACTTC
v_call: TRBV7-2; clone_size: many; d_call: -; j_call: TRBJ2-1; cdr3_aa: CASSFSSAAEQFF; cdr3_nt: TGTGCCAGCAGCTTCTCTAGCGCTGCTGAGCAGTTCTTC
v_call: TRBV29-1; clone_size: medium-sized; d_call: TRBD1; j_call: TRBJ1-5; cdr3_aa: CSVGEQGMGDQPQHF; cdr3_nt: TGCAGCGTGGGCGAACAGGGGATGGGGGATCAGCCCCAGCATTTT
v_call: TRBV27; clone_size: many; d_call: -; j_call: TRBJ2-7; cdr3_aa: CASSSQKGTFAYEQYF; cdr3_nt: TGTGCCAGCAGTAGCCAGAAGGGGACATTTGCCTACGAGCAGTACTTC
v_call: TRBV20-1; clone_size: medium-sized; d_call: TRBD1; j_call: TRBJ2-6; cdr3_aa: CSAPDRGGGANVLTF; cdr3_nt: TGCAGTGCTCCGGACAGGGGAGGTGGGGCCAACGTCCTGACTTTC
v_call: TRBV7-3; clone_size: -; d_call: -; j_call: TRBJ1-1; cdr3_aa: CASGIGPNTEAFF; cdr3_nt: TGTGCCAGCGGTATTGGCCCGAACACTGAAGCTTTCTTT